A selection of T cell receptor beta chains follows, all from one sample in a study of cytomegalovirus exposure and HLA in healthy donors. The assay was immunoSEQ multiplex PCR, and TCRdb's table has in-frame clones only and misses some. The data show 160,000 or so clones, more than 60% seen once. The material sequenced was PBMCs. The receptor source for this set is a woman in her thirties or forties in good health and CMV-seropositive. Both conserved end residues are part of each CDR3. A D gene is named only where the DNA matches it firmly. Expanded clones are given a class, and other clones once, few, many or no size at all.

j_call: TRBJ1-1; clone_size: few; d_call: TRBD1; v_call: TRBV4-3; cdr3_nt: TGCGCCAGCAGCCTCCGACAGGGGCCGATGAACACTGAAGCTTTCTTT; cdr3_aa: CASSLRQGPMNTEAFF
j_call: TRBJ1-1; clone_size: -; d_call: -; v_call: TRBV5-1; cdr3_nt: TGCGCCAGCAGCTCACGAGGGAAACAAAACACTGAAGCTTTCTTT; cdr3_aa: CASSSRGKQNTEAFF
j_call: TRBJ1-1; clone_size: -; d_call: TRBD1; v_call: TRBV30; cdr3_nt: TGTGCCTGGAGGTTAAGACAGGGCGGGACCACTGAAGCTTTCTTT; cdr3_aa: CAWRLRQGGTTEAFF
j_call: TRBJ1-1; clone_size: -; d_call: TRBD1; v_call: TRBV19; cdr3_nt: TGTGCCAGTAGTAAGACAGGGGGAATGAACACTGAAGCTTTCTTT; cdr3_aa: CASSKTGGMNTEAFF
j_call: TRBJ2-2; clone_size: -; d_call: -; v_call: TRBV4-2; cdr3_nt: TGTGCCAGCAGCCATCTGGGGGAGGACACCGGGGAGCTGTTTTTT; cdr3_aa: CASSHLGEDTGELFF
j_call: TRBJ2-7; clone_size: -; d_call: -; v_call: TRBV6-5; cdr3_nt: TGTGCCCTATTCCAGGGGCTCTACGAGCAGTACTTC; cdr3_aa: CALFQGLYEQYF
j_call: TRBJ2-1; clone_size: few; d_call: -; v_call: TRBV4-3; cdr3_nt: TGCGCCAGCAGCCAGGAGGCGCATTTGAATGAGCAGTTCTTC; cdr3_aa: CASSQEAHLNEQFF
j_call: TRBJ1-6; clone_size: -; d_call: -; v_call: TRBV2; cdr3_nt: TGTGCCAGCAGTGCGGAGGTAAATTCACCCCTCCACTTT; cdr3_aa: CASSAEVNSPLHF
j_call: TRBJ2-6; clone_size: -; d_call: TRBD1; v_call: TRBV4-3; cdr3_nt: TGCGCCAGCAGCCAAGAAGCGACAGTTCAGGGGGCCAACGGCCTGACTTTC; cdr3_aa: CASSQEATVQGANGLTF
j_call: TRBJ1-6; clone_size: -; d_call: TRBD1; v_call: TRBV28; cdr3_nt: TGTGCCTTGGGACAGGGGGCCTCACCCCTCCACTTT; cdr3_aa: CALGQGASPLHF
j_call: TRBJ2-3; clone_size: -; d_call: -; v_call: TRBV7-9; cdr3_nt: TGTGCCAGCAGCTTAGGGTCTATGAATACAGATACGCAGTATTTT; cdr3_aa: CASSLGSMNTDTQYF
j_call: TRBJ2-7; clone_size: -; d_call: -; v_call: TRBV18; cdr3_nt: TGTGCCAGCTCAATTTTGTCGTCGCAGGGCGGCTACGAGCAGTACTTC; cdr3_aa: CASSILSSQGGYEQYF
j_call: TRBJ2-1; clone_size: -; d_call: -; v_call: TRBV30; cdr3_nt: TGTGCCTGGAGTCTAAAGGGGTTGGTGTACAATGAGCAGTTCTTC; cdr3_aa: CAWSLKGLVYNEQFF
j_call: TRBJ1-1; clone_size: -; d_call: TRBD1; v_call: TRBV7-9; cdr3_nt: TGTGCCAGCAGCTTCTTACAGGGGGAGTGGGCTGAAGCTTTCTTT; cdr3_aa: CASSFLQGEWAEAFF
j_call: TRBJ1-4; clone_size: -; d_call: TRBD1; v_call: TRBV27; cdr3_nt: TGTGCCAGCAGTTCATTACAGGGGCTTAATGAAAAACTGTTTTTT; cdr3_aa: CASSSLQGLNEKLFF
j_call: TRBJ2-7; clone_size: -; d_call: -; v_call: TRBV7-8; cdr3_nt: TGTGCCAGCGGGGGGTTAACCTACGAGCAGTACTTC; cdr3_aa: CASGGLTYEQYF
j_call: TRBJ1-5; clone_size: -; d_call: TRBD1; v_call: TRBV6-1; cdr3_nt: TGTGCCAGCAGCCTGGACAGGGGAAATCAGCCCCAGCATTTT; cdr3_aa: CASSLDRGNQPQHF
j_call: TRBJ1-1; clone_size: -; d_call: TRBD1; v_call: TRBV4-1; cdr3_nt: TGCGCCAGCAGGGACTCGGGGGACAGACACACTGAAGCTTTCTTT; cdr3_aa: CASRDSGDRHTEAFF
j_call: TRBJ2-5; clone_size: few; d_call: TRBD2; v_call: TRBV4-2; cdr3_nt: TGTGCCAGCAGCCGTGGGAGACTAGCGGAAGAGACCCAGTACTTC; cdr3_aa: CASSRGRLAEETQYF
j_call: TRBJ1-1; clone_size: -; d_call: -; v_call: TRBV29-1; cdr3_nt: TGCAGCGTGGCGATGGGAGGGAACACTGAAGCTTTCTTT; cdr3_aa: CSVAMGGNTEAFF
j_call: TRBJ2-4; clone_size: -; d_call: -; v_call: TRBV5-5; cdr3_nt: TGTGCCAGCAGCCCAGCGAATTCAGTGAACATTCAGTACTTC; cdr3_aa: CASSPANSVNIQYF
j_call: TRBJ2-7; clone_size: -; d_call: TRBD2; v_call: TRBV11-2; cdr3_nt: TGTGCCAGCAGCTTCACCGGGGGGGTCTACGAGCAGTACTTC; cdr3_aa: CASSFTGGVYEQYF
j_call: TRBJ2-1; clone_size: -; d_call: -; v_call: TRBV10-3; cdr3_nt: TGTGCCATCGCCCCACCACCCGGAGGCCCCAATGAGCAGTTCTTC; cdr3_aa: CAIAPPPGGPNEQFF
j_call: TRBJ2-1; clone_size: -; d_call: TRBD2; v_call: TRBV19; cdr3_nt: TGTGCCAGTAGTTTGGGACTAGCGGGGGATGAGCAGTTCTTC; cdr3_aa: CASSLGLAGDEQFF
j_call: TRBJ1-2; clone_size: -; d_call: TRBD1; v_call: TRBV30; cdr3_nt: TGTGCCTGGAGTGCACGGCAGGGGGGTCGGGGCTACACCTTC; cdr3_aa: CAWSARQGGRGYTF
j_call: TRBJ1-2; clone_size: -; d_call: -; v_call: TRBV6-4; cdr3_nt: TGTGCCAGCAGTGAGTCTATTGGCTATGGCTACACCTTC; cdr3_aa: CASSESIGYGYTF
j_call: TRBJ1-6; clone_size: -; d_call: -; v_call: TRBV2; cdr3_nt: TGTGCCAGCAGTGACAGGGGTGATTCACCCCTCCACTTT; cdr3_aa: CASSDRGDSPLHF
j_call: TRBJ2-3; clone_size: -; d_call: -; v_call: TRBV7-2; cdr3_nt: TGTGCCAGCAGCTCAACGGGACTTCCTCTTACAGATACGCAGTATTTT; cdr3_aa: CASSSTGLPLTDTQYF
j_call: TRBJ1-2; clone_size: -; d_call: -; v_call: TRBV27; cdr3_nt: TGTGCCAGCAGTTTAGGCAGGGGACGTAACTATGGCTACACCTTC; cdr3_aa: CASSLGRGRNYGYTF
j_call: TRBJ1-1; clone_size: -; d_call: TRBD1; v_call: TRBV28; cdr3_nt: TGTGCCAGCATGACTTCGGGACAGGGGTACACTGAAGCTTTCTTT; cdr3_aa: CASMTSGQGYTEAFF
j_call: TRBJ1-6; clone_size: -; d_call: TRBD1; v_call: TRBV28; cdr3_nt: TGTGCCAGCAGTCCCACAGGGGGGTCCTATAATTCACCCCTCCACTTT; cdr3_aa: CASSPTGGSYNSPLHF
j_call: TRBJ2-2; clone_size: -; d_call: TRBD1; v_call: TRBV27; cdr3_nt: TGTGCCAGCAGTATTACACAGGGGACCGGGGAGCTGTTTTTT; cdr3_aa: CASSITQGTGELFF
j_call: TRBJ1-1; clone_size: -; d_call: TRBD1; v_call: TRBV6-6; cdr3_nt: TGTGCCAGCAGTTCCCGGGACAGCAACACTGAAGCTTTCTTT; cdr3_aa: CASSSRDSNTEAFF
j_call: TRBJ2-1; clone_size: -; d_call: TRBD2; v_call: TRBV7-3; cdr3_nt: TGTGCCAGCAGCTTAAGCGGGGGGGCCAACAATGAGCAGTTCTTC; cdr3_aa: CASSLSGGANNEQFF
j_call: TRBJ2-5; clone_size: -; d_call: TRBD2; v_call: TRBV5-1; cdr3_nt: TGCGCCAGCAGCTTGGCGGCTAAGAGCGGGAGTGCGACCCAGTACTTC; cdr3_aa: CASSLAAKSGSATQYF
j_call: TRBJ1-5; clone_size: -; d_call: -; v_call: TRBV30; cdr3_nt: TGTGCCTGGAGTGTAGATAATGGGGGGAATCAGCCCCAGCATTTT; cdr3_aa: CAWSVDNGGNQPQHF
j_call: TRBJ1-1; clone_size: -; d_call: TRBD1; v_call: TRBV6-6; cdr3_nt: TGTGCCAGCAGGGGAGGACAGGGCCTCACTGAAGCTTTCTTT; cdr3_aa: CASRGGQGLTEAFF
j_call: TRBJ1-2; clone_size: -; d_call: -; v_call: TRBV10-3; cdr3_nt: TGTGCCATCAGTGAGTCCCCAGGGGCCTACTATGGCTACACCTTC; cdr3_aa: CAISESPGAYYGYTF
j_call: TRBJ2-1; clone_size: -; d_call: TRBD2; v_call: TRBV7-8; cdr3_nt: TGTGCCAGCAGCCTACTAGGGACTAGCGGATACAATGAGCAGTTCTTC; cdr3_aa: CASSLLGTSGYNEQFF